This TCR beta chain was sequenced during a study of blood T cell repertoires in COVID-19. Study summary: Samples representing acute and convalescent COVID-19 were sourced from the United States, Italy and Spain. PBMCs, B-cell-depleted T cells, or T cells were the source of the cDNA or gDNA that made up the material.

In the study's own analysis: Estimated nucleated cell counts came from reference gene primer amplification. Profiling relied on immunoSEQ multiplex PCR, and the TCRdb table lists in-frame clones only, not all of them. V, J and clone size reflect that table, while D and trimming were determined from the DNA. There are about 90,000 clones in the sample; about 86% occur only once, and 1.2% lies in the top ten. Germline lookup yields CDR1 KGHSH and CDR2 LQKENI. This CDR3 has 15 residues. V shed 4 bases and J shed 1 base, with 10 bases lying between them. This sequence was found in an elderly man with active or convalescent COVID-19. This rearrangement joins TRBV18 to TRBJ2-2, with D perhaps matching TRBD2 (6 bases). The sequenced sample consisted of peripheral blood. The CDR3 DNA sequence: TGTGCCAGCTCACAGGGACTGATGAACACCGGGGAGCTGTTTTTT. Protein product: CASSQGLMNTGELFF.